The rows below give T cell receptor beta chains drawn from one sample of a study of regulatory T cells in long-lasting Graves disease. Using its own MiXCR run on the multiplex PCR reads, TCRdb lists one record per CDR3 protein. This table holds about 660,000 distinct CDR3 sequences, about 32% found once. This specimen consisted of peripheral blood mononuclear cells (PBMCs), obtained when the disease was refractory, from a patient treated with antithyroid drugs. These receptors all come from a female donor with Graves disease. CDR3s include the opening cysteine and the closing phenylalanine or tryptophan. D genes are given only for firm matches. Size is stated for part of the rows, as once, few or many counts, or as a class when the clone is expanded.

CDR3 DNA: TGTGCCAGCAGTTATCAAGCTGGAAACACCATATATTTT
CDR3 protein: CASSYQAGNTIYF
clone size: NA
D gene: NA
V gene: TRBV6-5
J gene: TRBJ1-3
CDR3 length: 13

CDR3 DNA: TGTGCCAGCAGTCCCGTCTCAGGAGTCTTCGGGCAGCCCCAGCATTTT
CDR3 protein: CASSPVSGVFGQPQHF
clone size: NA
D gene: NA
V gene: TRBV28
J gene: TRBJ1-5
CDR3 length: 16

CDR3 DNA: TGTGCCAGCAGGACTCCGGGACTAGCACAAGAGACCCAGTACTTC
CDR3 protein: CASRTPGLAQETQYF
clone size: few
D gene: TRBD2
V gene: TRBV5-6
J gene: TRBJ2-5
CDR3 length: 15

CDR3 DNA: TGTGCCAGCAGTCTTGGGGGGGCCGGAGTGGATATGGTACGGGAGCAGTACTTC
CDR3 protein: CASSLGGAGVDMVREQYF
clone size: once
D gene: NA
V gene: TRBV28
J gene: TRBJ2-7
CDR3 length: 18

CDR3 DNA: TGTGCCAGCAGGGGGGGGGGGGGCGCCGGCAATCAGCCCCAGCATTTT
CDR3 protein: CASRGGGGAGNQPQHF
clone size: few
D gene: NA
V gene: TRBV6-1
J gene: TRBJ1-5
CDR3 length: 16

CDR3 DNA: TGTGCCAGCAGTTTCGGTAGCCGCGTCACCGGGGAGCTGTTTTTT
CDR3 protein: CASSFGSRVTGELFF
clone size: NA
D gene: NA
V gene: TRBV12-3/TRBV12-4
J gene: TRBJ2-2
CDR3 length: 15

CDR3 DNA: TGTGCCAGCAGCTTTCTGGGGTCCTATAGCAATCAGCCCCAGCATTTT
CDR3 protein: CASSFLGSYSNQPQHF
clone size: NA
D gene: NA
V gene: TRBV7-2
J gene: TRBJ1-5
CDR3 length: 16

CDR3 DNA: TGTGCCAGCGGAATGGACAGTAACTATGGCTACACCTTC
CDR3 protein: CASGMDSNYGYTF
clone size: few
D gene: NA
V gene: TRBV6-1
J gene: TRBJ1-2
CDR3 length: 13

CDR3 DNA: TGCGCCAGCAGCTTGCCAGGTGATGAAGCTTTCTTT
CDR3 protein: CASSLPGDEAFF
clone size: NA
D gene: NA
V gene: TRBV5-1
J gene: TRBJ1-1
CDR3 length: 12

CDR3 DNA: TGTGCCAGTAGTAGGGGACACCCGACCTACACCTTC
CDR3 protein: CASSRGHPTYTF
clone size: few
D gene: NA
V gene: TRBV19
J gene: TRBJ1-2
CDR3 length: 12

CDR3 DNA: TGTGCCAGCTCCGGACCGCTGCAAGAGACCCAGTACTTC
CDR3 protein: CASSGPLQETQYF
clone size: many
D gene: NA
V gene: TRBV28
J gene: TRBJ2-5
CDR3 length: 13

CDR3 DNA: TGTGCCAGCAGAGCCTCCCAGGGAAAGGGCTATGGCTACACCTTC
CDR3 protein: CASRASQGKGYGYTF
clone size: NA
D gene: NA
V gene: TRBV6-1
J gene: TRBJ1-2
CDR3 length: 15

CDR3 DNA: TGTGCCTGGATGGACAACCTGAACACTGAAGCTTTCTTT
CDR3 protein: CAWMDNLNTEAFF
clone size: few
D gene: NA
V gene: TRBV30
J gene: TRBJ1-1
CDR3 length: 13

CDR3 DNA: TGTGCCTGGAGGGGCGGCTTGAACACTGAAGCTTTCTTT
CDR3 protein: CAWRGGLNTEAFF
clone size: many
D gene: NA
V gene: TRBV30
J gene: TRBJ1-1
CDR3 length: 13

CDR3 DNA: TGTGCCAGCAGTTCAACCCTGGGACAGGCATACACTGAAGCTTTCTTT
CDR3 protein: CASSSTLGQAYTEAFF
clone size: few
D gene: TRBD1
V gene: TRBV11-2
J gene: TRBJ1-1
CDR3 length: 16

CDR3 DNA: TGTGCCAGCAGCCTAGCCGGGACAGTACTTCCTGGCTACACCTTC
CDR3 protein: CASSLAGTVLPGYTF
clone size: NA
D gene: TRBD1
V gene: TRBV7-2
J gene: TRBJ1-2
CDR3 length: 15

CDR3 DNA: TGTGCCAGCAGCTTCGGACTAGCGGATACCCAGTACTTC
CDR3 protein: CASSFGLADTQYF
clone size: many
D gene: TRBD2
V gene: TRBV11-2
J gene: TRBJ2-5
CDR3 length: 13

CDR3 DNA: TGTGCCAGCGGTATAGAGACCCAGTACTTC
CDR3 protein: CASGIETQYF
clone size: NA
D gene: NA
V gene: TRBV6-1
J gene: TRBJ2-5
CDR3 length: 10

CDR3 DNA: TGTGCCAGCAGTTTGAGCGGGACTAGCAAGCCTACGCAGTATTTT
CDR3 protein: CASSLSGTSKPTQYF
clone size: NA
D gene: TRBD2
V gene: TRBV12-3/TRBV12-4
J gene: TRBJ2-3
CDR3 length: 15

CDR3 DNA: TGTGCCAGCAGTTCGAACACCGGGGAGCTGTTTTTT
CDR3 protein: CASSSNTGELFF
clone size: many
D gene: NA
V gene: TRBV2
J gene: TRBJ2-2
CDR3 length: 12

CDR3 DNA: TGTGCCATCAGTGAGTCAAATGGAGGGGACTACAATGAGCAGTTCTTC
CDR3 protein: CAISESNGGDYNEQFF
clone size: NA
D gene: NA
V gene: TRBV6-1
J gene: TRBJ2-1
CDR3 length: 16

CDR3 DNA: TGTGCCAGCAGCTTGTCGGGACAGGGGGGGCAGCCCCAGCATTTT
CDR3 protein: CASSLSGQGGQPQHF
clone size: few
D gene: TRBD1
V gene: TRBV7-9
J gene: TRBJ1-5
CDR3 length: 15